The clone carrying this T cell receptor beta chain has more than one count but fewer than ten. The antigen is unknown. This CDR3 is built from 14 residues. Germline lookup yields CDR1 MNHEY and CDR2 SVGAGI. The V and J ends lost 5 bases and 6 bases respectively, with 17 bases between them. The data derive from a study of cytomegalovirus exposure and HLA in healthy donors. Findings and caveats of the study: With later analysis, a missense DCLRE1C variant became linked to TCR beta V- and J-gene trimming.

Use of 60 Vbeta and 13 Jbeta primers characterized the PCR. Profiling relied on immunoSEQ multiplex PCR, and the TCRdb table lists in-frame clones only, not all of them. The sample yields over 90,000 clones, approximately 70% seen once. This chain joins TRBV6-5 and TRBJ2-7; no firm D call. The sequence derives from a woman in her fifties or sixties in good health and CMV-seropositive. Sample: PBMCs. CDR3 nucleotides: TGTGCCAGCAGTGAAGGTCCCCAGCGCGCCGAGCAGTACTTC. This gives the protein CASSEGPQRAEQYF.